The rows below give T cell receptor beta chains drawn from one sample of a study of beta chain features in type 1 diabetes. Sequencing was performed with immunoSEQ multiplex PCR; in TCRdb, only in-frame clones are kept and a portion is missing. The table shows about 290,000 clones, with about 8% occurring only once. The sample consisted of central memory CD4+ T cells from blood. These receptor sequences come from a woman under 30 in good health. Both conserved end residues are part of each CDR3. D genes are given only for firm matches. Clone size is given for some rows only: seen once, a few or many times, or a class if the clone is expanded.

DNA	CDR3	size	D	V	J
TGTGCCACCAGCAGAGAAAAGGGTACGGGGAGCTCCTACAATGAGCAGTTCTTC	CATSREKGTGSSYNEQFF	-	-	TRBV15	TRBJ2-1
TGTGCCAGCAGCGCTAGTCAAGAGACCCAGTACTTC	CASSASQETQYF	-	-	TRBV7-6	TRBJ2-5
TGTGCCAGCAAGAAGGGGCCGATCAATCAGCCCCAGCATTTT	CASKKGPINQPQHF	few	-	TRBV2	TRBJ1-5
TGTGCCAGTAGTATCGCCGGGGTTGATTCACCCCTCCACTTT	CASSIAGVDSPLHF	-	-	TRBV19	TRBJ1-6
TGTGCCAGCAGACGAAGACAGGCCGGGGAGCTGTTTTTT	CASRRRQAGELFF	-	-	TRBV11-3	TRBJ2-2
TGTGCCAGCAGCTTAGGGCCCGCTAACTATGGCTACACCTTC	CASSLGPANYGYTF	few	-	TRBV7-9	TRBJ1-2
TGTGCCAGCTCACCAAGCAGCGATCTATCCATCTTGGGGCAAGGACCAACGAGGTGGAACGAGCAGTACTTC	CASSPSSDLSILGQGPTRWNEQYF	-	-	TRBV18	TRBJ2-7
TGTGCCAGCAAAACACCCTACGGGGGACAGGAGAGCACAGATACGCAGTATTTT	CASKTPYGGQESTDTQYF	few	TRBD1	TRBV28	TRBJ2-3
TGTGCCAGCACCTCACCTCTGGGACTAGCGGGTGCTTACAATGAGCAGTTCTTC	CASTSPLGLAGAYNEQFF	few	TRBD2	TRBV7-2	TRBJ2-1
TGTGCCAGCACCCGTTTCCCAGGGGGCGAGAGTGAAGCTTTCTTT	CASTRFPGGESEAFF	few	TRBD1	TRBV9	TRBJ1-1
TGTGCCAGCAACCCGGTGGGGGGAGGCACTGAAGCTTTCTTT	CASNPVGGGTEAFF	few	-	TRBV2	TRBJ1-1
TGCAGCGTTGGGGGACGACGCACAGATACGCAGTATTTT	CSVGGRRTDTQYF	-	-	TRBV29-1	TRBJ2-3
TGTGCCAGCTCACCACCGGGTGCTGCGAGCACCTACGAGCAGTACTTC	CASSPPGAASTYEQYF	-	-	TRBV18	TRBJ2-7
TGTGCCAGCAGCCCCCGACAGGGGAGCGCTACTAATGAAAAACTGTTTTTT	CASSPRQGSATNEKLFF	few	TRBD1	TRBV7-9	TRBJ1-4
TGTGCCACCCAAGGACAGCTTAATGAAAAACTGTTTTTT	CATQGQLNEKLFF	many	-	TRBV28	TRBJ1-4
TGTGCCAGCAGCGACGGGACCAACACCGGGGAGCTGTTTTTT	CASSDGTNTGELFF	few	-	TRBV7-3	TRBJ2-2
TGTGCCAGCAGCTCCAACGCGGGAGGTGGCACTGAAGCTTTCTTT	CASSSNAGGGTEAFF	few	-	TRBV7-3	TRBJ1-1
TGTGCCACCCACTCCTACGAGCAGTACTTC	CATHSYEQYF	-	-	TRBV6-5	TRBJ2-7
TGTGCCAGCAGGAGTTTAGCCAAAAACATTCAGTACTTC	CASRSLAKNIQYF	-	-	TRBV6-6	TRBJ2-4
TGTGCCAGCAGCTTAGAAGGTCAGGACAAGCAGTACTTC	CASSLEGQDKQYF	few	-	TRBV7-9	TRBJ2-7
TGCGCCAGCAGCCAATCATCGGACAGGAGCTATGGCTACACCTTC	CASSQSSDRSYGYTF	few	TRBD1	TRBV4-3	TRBJ1-2
TGTGCCAGCAGCTTGAACGGGGAAAGTCGGAATGAGCAGTTCTTC	CASSLNGESRNEQFF	-	-	TRBV5-8	TRBJ2-1
TGTGCCAGCAGTTACGTCGGACAGGGACGGGGAACCCAGTACTTC	CASSYVGQGRGTQYF	-	TRBD1	TRBV6-5	TRBJ2-5
TGTGCCAGCAGTCACAGAGAGAACACTGAAGCTTTCTTT	CASSHRENTEAFF	few	-	TRBV6-6	TRBJ1-1
TGTGCCAGCAGCCAAGGGGATGGGGTAGGCTCCTACAATGAGCAGTTCTTC	CASSQGDGVGSYNEQFF	few	-	TRBV4-2	TRBJ2-1